Presented here are 8 T cell receptor beta chains from one specimen sequenced in a study of blood T cell repertoires in COVID-19. Repertoires were generated with immunoSEQ multiplex PCR, while TCRdb's copy carries only in-frame clones and drops some. Of some 180,000 clones listed, roughly 83% are singletons. The sequencing sample was made of peripheral blood. The receptors shown here come from a woman aged 40 to 50 with COVID-19, enrolled during active disease.

The chain carries TRBV5-1 and TRBJ2-3; D gene unclear. The germline V and J ends were trimmed by 0 bases and 3 bases, with 5 bases remaining between them. Looked up from germline, CDR1 is SGHRS and CDR2 is YFSETQ. CDR3 length: 13 residues. In DNA, the CDR3 is TGCGCCAGCAGCTTGGCCCAGACAGATACGCAGTATTTT. Translating it yields CASSLAQTDTQYF.

The chain joins TRBV6-5 to TRBJ1-4, with 8 bases identical to TRBD1. V lost 2 bases and J lost 4; bases outside the gene matches: 6. This CDR3 contains 16 residues. Germline lookup yields CDR1 MNHEY and CDR2 SVGAGI. Here the CDR3 reads CASSYPDRGFNEKLFF. Written as DNA, the CDR3 is TGTGCCAGCAGTTACCCCGACAGGGGCTTTAATGAAAAACTGTTTTTT.

This clone showed up many times. This chain connects TRBV25-1 to TRBJ2-3, with TRBD1 matching 9 bases. Trimming removed 5 bases from V and 4 bases from J; junction bases left unmatched: 7. The germline gives CDR1 MGHDK, CDR2 SYGVNS. This CDR3 is built from 15 residues. CDR3 in amino acids: CASSTWDREADTQYF. CDR3 bases: TGTGCCAGCAGTACATGGGACAGGGAGGCAGATACGCAGTATTTT.

V gene TRBV10-3 combines with J gene TRBJ2-7; TRBD1 might be the D (6 bases). The CDR3 length is 12 residues. The germline V gene has CDR1 ENHRY and CDR2 SYGVKD. Trimming cost V 2 bases and J 13 bases, with 15 bases left between them. CDR3 in amino acids: CAISEETGFVYF. CDR3 DNA: TGTGCCATCAGTGAGGAAACAGGGTTTGTTTACTTC.

In DNA form, the CDR3 reads TGTGCCAGCAGCCCCCTTGGGACACCTTCCTTTAACTCCTACAATGAGCAGTTCTTC. It is translated as CASSPLGTPSFNSYNEQFF. This sequence joins TRBV13 and TRBJ2-1; D may be TRBD1 (6 bases). Germline values: CDR1 PRHDT, CDR2 FYEKMQ (reference sequence). There are 19 residues in the CDR3. Trimming took off 5 bases at V and 0 bases at J, with 23 bases between the two ends.

V usage is TRBV7-9 and J usage is TRBJ2-5; 11 bases are a match to TRBD2. From germline, CDR1 is SEHNR and CDR2 FQNEAQ (reference sequence). The CDR3 totals 18 residues. The ends lost 1 base at V and 3 bases at J; junction bases unmatched: 10. CDR3 bases: TGTGCCAGCAGCTTAGGCCCTCTGGGACTAGCGGTCAAAGAGACCCAGTACTTC. Residues: CASSLGPLGLAVKETQYF.

This chain joins TRBV7-2 and TRBJ2-3; the match to TRBD2 covers 7 bases. Germline CDR1 SGHTA, CDR2 FQGNSA. There are 16 residues in the CDR3. V lost 3 bases, J lost 3 bases, and 9 bases stayed unmatched. The CDR3 DNA is TGTGCCAGCAGCTTCTTCCCTCAGGGAGGGACAGATACGCAGTATTTT. It translates to CASSFFPQGGTDTQYF.

Concerning this clone itself: A read error may account for a junction end that differs from germline. The chain uses TRBV27 and TRBJ1-6; D remains ambiguous. This CDR3 is built from 13 residues. CDR1 is MNHEY and CDR2 is SMNVEV in the germline V gene (reference sequence). The CDR3 loop is CASRLSLNSPLHF. The CDR3 DNA is TGTGCCAGCAGGTTATCCCTTAATTCACCCCTCCACTTT.